This T cell receptor beta chain was sequenced for a study of shared clonotypes between healthy human individuals. Study conclusions and caveats: Despite large depth, rarefaction showed incomplete sorted-subset sequencing. Researchers sampled blood only, noting tissue repertoires likely differ.

The V and J ends lost 6 bases and 10 bases, in that order; junction bases with no gene match: 15. The CDR3 has 15 amino acids. The V gene's germline CDR1 is SGHAT and CDR2 FQNNGV. With respect to this clone: Its antigen is undetermined.

A split of CD4+ cells into CD45RA+ naive and CD45RA-negative memory subsets was performed. The assay was carried out at the deep level. Some clones are missing from TCRdb's copy, which holds only in-frame ones; the method was immunoSEQ multiplex PCR. The top ten hold 0.067% of the sample, which has 150,000 to 200,000 clones, over 85% seen once. The V gene is TRBV11-2, the J gene TRBJ2-7, with TRBD2 identical over 10 bases. This receptor was identified in a woman younger than 45 in good health. Input material: naive CD4+ T cells sorted from blood. As to subset: CD45RA+ positively selected. For the CDR3, the DNA is TGTGCCAGCAGTCCCCTTTTTTCTAGCGGGAGAGATCAGTACTTC. Residues: CASSPLFSSGRDQYF.